This entry lists 2 T cell receptor beta chains sequenced from one sample in a study of response to subunit inactivated influenza vaccine. One entry per CDR3 protein, called by TCRdb with MiXCR from the RT-PCR reads. The sample holds about 780,000 distinct CDR3 sequences, less than 20% seen once. The sequencing used PBMCs from blood, collected approximately 5 days after vaccination. Every receptor here comes from a man between 45 and 60 years old who received an inactivated influenza vaccine.

The chain uses TRBV15 and TRBJ2-5, with 11 bases aligning to TRBD1. Trimming at V came to 2 bases and at J to 4 bases, leaving 6 bases not matched to a gene. This CDR3 is built from 16 residues. Per germline, CDR1 LNHNV and CDR2 YYDKDF (reference sequence). CDR3 DNA: TGTGCCACCAGCAGACCGGGACAGGGGGGTAGAGAGACCCAGTACTTC. Translation gives CATSRPGQGGRETQYF.

This clonotype has more than one count but fewer than ten. The genes are TRBV5-6 and TRBJ2-2; a possible D gene is TRBD2 (5 bases). Germline CDR1 is SGHDT and CDR2 is YYEEEE. The CDR3 loop spans 15 amino acids. The V end was cut by 0 bases, the J end by 0 bases, with 6 bases between. CDR3 residues: CASSLGLTNTGELFF. CDR3 in DNA: TGTGCCAGCAGCTTGGGACTAACGAACACCGGGGAGCTGTTTTTT.